This entry features one T cell receptor (beta chain) sequence. Measured with immunoSEQ multiplex PCR; TCRdb has only the in-frame clones, and not every one. The sample has about 1 million clones, around 76% seen once. This sample is drawn from a study of shared clonotypes between healthy human individuals. The material sequenced was memory CD4+ T cells sorted from blood. This sample's subset: CD45RA-negative fraction. The TCR sequence derives from a man aged 18 to 29 in good health.

The CDR3 sequence is CASQVVGTGDRVTEAFF. DNA of the CDR3: TGTGCCAGCCAAGTCGTCGGGACAGGGGATCGGGTCACTGAAGCTTTCTTT. The chain couples TRBV27 to TRBJ1-1; 10 bases match TRBD1. Looked up from germline, CDR1 is MNHEY and CDR2 is SMNVEV (reference sequence). CDR3 length: 17 residues. Trimming took 8 bases from V and 4 from J; bases not matched to a gene: 16.